These 16 T cell receptor beta chains share one sample of origin, sequenced in a study of prognosis after radiotherapy for stage I lung cancer. Two-round multiplex PCR on genomic DNA was the method by which TCR beta CDR3 was amplified. Primers specific to each TRBV and TRBJ gene drove first-round PCR. MiXCR, run by TCRdb on the multiplex PCR reads, gives a single entry per CDR3 protein. The repertoire includes about 20,000 distinct CDR3 sequences, 44% of them detected once, and about 39% sits in the top ten. The sequences come from PBMCs, collected before or after stereotactic body radiation therapy (not recorded which). The source is a donor over 45 with non-small cell lung cancer.

The rearrangement uses TRBV15 and TRBJ2-7; 7 bases fit TRBD1. V shed 0 bases and J 1 base; nucleotides not matched to a gene: 15. The CDR3 totals 19 residues. Germline V lookup: CDR1 LNHNV, CDR2 YYDKDF (reference sequence). The CDR3 sequence: CATSRDEGTAGTPSYEQYF. The CDR3, as DNA: TGTGCCACCAGCAGAGATGAGGGGACAGCCGGGACCCCTTCCTACGAGCAGTACTTC.

This clonotype was observed at least ten times. The chain has TRBV12-3 or TRBV12-4 and TRBJ1-2; no reliable D call. The V gene lost 5 bases and the J gene lost 6 bases, with 13 bases spanning the gap. The CDR3 totals 13 residues. CDR3 DNA: TGTGCCAGCAGTGTTTCCAGCAGTCATGGCTACACCTTC. This gives the protein CASSVSSSHGYTF.

This clonotype was observed at least ten times. The chain has TRBV30 and TRBJ2-3; D perhaps matches TRBD1 (6 bases). Between the trimmed V and J ends, which lost 0 bases and 4 bases, there was a span of 11 bases. The CDR3 is made up of 14 amino acids. Germline V gene lookup returns CDR1 GTSNPN and CDR2 SVGIG (reference sequence). Written as DNA, the CDR3 is TGTGCCTGGAGTGTAAAGGGGGTTGCAGATACGCAGTATTTT. It specifies CAWSVKGVADTQYF.

This clonotype appeared many times. The chain couples TRBV12-3 or TRBV12-4 to TRBJ2-3; D gene unclear. With 6 bases removed from V and 6 bases from J, the gap between germline ends came to 7 bases. The CDR3 spans 11 residues. The CDR3 region has the DNA TGTGCCAGCAGCCTAGGGGATACGCAGTATTTT. It specifies CASSLGDTQYF.

Regarding this clonotype: Sequence at one end of the junction differs from germline and may be a read error. In nucleotides, the CDR3 is TGCGCCAGCAGCAGAGGGACAGCCGACTCTGTGGCCAACGTCCTTACTTTC. Translating it yields CASSRGTADSVANVLTF. V and J are TRBV5-1 and TRBJ2-6; 7 nucleotides agree with TRBD1. Per the germline V gene, CDR1 is SGHRS and CDR2 is YFSETQ. The CDR3 loop spans 17 amino acids.

The rearrangement joins TRBV7-2 to TRBJ2-7; 9 bases line up with TRBD1. There are 14 residues in the CDR3. V lost 1 base to trimming and J lost 5 bases; unmatched junction nucleotides: 3. CDR1 and CDR2 (germline): SGHTA, FQGNSA. The CDR3 region has the DNA TGTGCCAGCAGCTTAGACAGGGGGCAGGACGAGCAGTACTTC. Encoded protein: CASSLDRGQDEQYF.

This clonotype has at least ten counts. The gene calls are TRBV2 and TRBJ2-3; either TRBD1 or TRBD2 may fit D (5 bases each). The CDR3 extends over 12 amino acids. Germline V gene sequence: CDR1 SNHLY, CDR2 FYNNEI. With 7 bases removed from V and 11 bases from J, the gap between germline ends came to 16 bases. The chain's CDR3 is CASKRVGEVQYF. As DNA, the CDR3 is TGTGCCAGCAAAAGGGTGGGGGAAGTGCAGTATTTT.

The V gene is TRBV11-3, the J gene TRBJ2-2, with 9 bases fitting TRBD2. Germline V CDR1 and CDR2: SGHNT, YENEEA. J was trimmed by 6 bases and V by 5 bases; bases with no gene match: 7. The CDR3 contains 15 residues. The CDR3 protein is CASSPLRGGAGELFF. The CDR3 bases are TGTGCCAGCAGCCCCTTGCGGGGGGGGGCCGGGGAGCTGTTTTTT.

A remark on this clonotype: A far larger clone is off by one base, so a read error is likely. The chain combines TRBV6-2 or TRBV6-3 with TRBJ1-1; 7 bases align to TRBD1. The trim removed 10 bases at V and 3 bases at J, leaving 11 bases unmatched. The CDR3 extends over 14 amino acids. Germline CDR1 is MNHEY and CDR2 is SVGEGT. CDR3 region: CAITSSGGDTEAFF. The CDR3 DNA reads as TGTGCCATCACCTCTTCAGGGGGAGACACTGAAGCTTTCTTT.

The chain joins TRBV2 to TRBJ1-6, with D possibly matching TRBD1 (6 bases). CDR3 size: 14 residues. Trimming cost V 5 bases and J 8 bases, with 13 bases left between them. Germline loops: CDR1 SNHLY, CDR2 FYNNEI. The DNA of the CDR3 is TGTGCCAGCAGTTTAGACAGGTGGGATTCACCCCTCCACTTT. It yields the protein CASSLDRWDSPLHF.

This clonotype was seen just once. The rearrangement links TRBV28 to TRBJ2-4; the D is unclear. The V and J ends lost 4 bases and 1 base respectively, with 11 bases between them. This CDR3 contains 15 residues. Germline CDR1 is MDHEN and CDR2 is SYDVKM. The CDR3 sequence is CASSSYPGAKNIQYF. The CDR3 bases are TGTGCCAGCAGTTCGTACCCCGGGGCCAAAAACATTCAGTACTTC.

This clonotype is judged medium-sized. V gene TRBV6-1 combines with J gene TRBJ1-2, with TRBD1 matching over 8 bases. V shed 2 bases and J 8 bases; nucleotides not matched to a gene: 7. The CDR3 is 14 residues long. Germline V lookup: CDR1 MNHNS, CDR2 SASEGT. DNA of the CDR3: TGTGCCAGCAGTGAACAGGGGGCCTCCGGGGGCTACACCTTC. Translating it yields CASSEQGASGGYTF.

This clonotype has a count of ten or more. The chain uses TRBV20-1 and TRBJ1-1, with D possibly TRBD1 on 6 matching bases. The ends were cut back, 4 bases at V and 0 bases at J, with 18 bases in the middle. Germline V gene lookup returns CDR1 DFQATT and CDR2 SNEGSKA (reference sequence). CDR3 length equals 16 residues. The CDR3 protein is CSATWGGGIMNTEAFF. CDR3 nucleotide sequence: TGCAGTGCTACCTGGGGGGGCGGGATTATGAACACTGAAGCTTTCTTT.

The chain employs TRBV6-2 or TRBV6-3 and TRBJ2-7; D assignment may be TRBD1 or TRBD2 (6 bases each). The germline V gene has CDR1 MNHEY and CDR2 SVGEGT. The V and J ends lost 8 bases and 4 bases respectively, with 21 bases between them. The CDR3 runs 15 residues. The CDR3, as DNA: TGTGCCAGCCGGGGGCTCAGAGGGGGGCGATACGAGCAGTACTTC. Translating gives CASRGLRGGRYEQYF.

This chain uses TRBV6-4 with TRBJ2-2, with D unclear. V lost 5 bases and J lost 1, with 8 bases in between. This CDR3 is 14 amino acids long. Germline lookup yields CDR1 MRHNA and CDR2 SNTAGT. In DNA form, the CDR3 reads TGTGCCAGCAGTTTCCAATTGAACACCGGGGAGCTGTTTTTT. Residues: CASSFQLNTGELFF.

This clonotype has ten or more counts. V and J are TRBV29-1 and TRBJ2-2, with D possibly matching TRBD2 (5 bases). The CDR3 is made up of 16 amino acids. V was trimmed by 4 bases and J by 4 bases, leaving 19 bases between them. Germline assignment: CDR1 SQVTM and CDR2 ANQGSEA. In DNA form, the CDR3 reads TGCAGCGTTGTACATGTCTTGGCAGCGGCCACCGGGGAGCTGTTTTTT. It encodes CSVVHVLAAATGELFF.